This TCR beta chain appears in the sequencing data of a study of Graves' ophthalmopathy and Graves' hyperthyroidism. RNA transcripts were the source from which TCR beta CDR3 regions were amplified. An initial RT-PCR round employing HTBI primers preceded a second-round multiplex PCR. A single record per CDR3 protein comes from TCRdb applying MiXCR to the multiplex PCR reads. This table holds around 1,000,000 distinct CDR3 sequences, roughly two fifths found once. This clonotype was detected only a few times. Its antigen is currently unknown. The CDR3 length is 15 residues. Germline CDR1 ENHRY, CDR2 SYGVKD. Trimming cost V 11 bases and J 3 bases; bases outside gene matches: 8. The study's findings and limits: Blood contained most expanded thyroid clonotypes exceeding 0.001 frequency. Between ophthalmopathy and stable hyperthyroidism, a 13-signature model drew a separation with 87.88% sensitivity and over 80% specificity.

This clonotype was sampled from an adult man with Graves' hyperthyroidism. The V and J genes are TRBV10-3 and TRBJ2-7, with 15 bases that match TRBD2. The sequenced sample was peripheral blood or thyroid tissue (not recorded which). CDR3 region: CASSGTSGRNYEQYF. The CDR3 DNA reads TGTGCCTCCTCGGGGACTAGCGGGAGGAACTACGAGCAGTACTTC.